This is a list of T cell receptor beta chains from one sample in a study of a mutant IDH1 vaccine in newly diagnosed glioma. Using immunoSEQ multiplex PCR, the repertoire was profiled, and TCRdb retains in-frame clones only, with some absent. The data show 45,000 to 70,000 clones, with about 91% seen just once and around 2.5% held by the top ten. Source: PBMCs, taken from a glioma patient treated with radiotherapy, temozolomide or both. These receptors came from a man aged 50-59 years with glioma. Each CDR3 is given with its conserved first and last residue. D genes are given only for firm matches. Size tells how often a clone was seen (once, few, many) or the class of an expanded clone, and some rows leave it out.

v_call	j_call	d_call	clone_size	cdr3_nt	cdr3_aa
TRBV6-5	TRBJ2-1	TRBD2	-	TGTGCCAGCAGTTACTCGACTAGCGGGATAAGTGAGCAGTTCTTC	CASSYSTSGISEQFF
TRBV19	TRBJ1-4	-	-	TGTGCCAGTAGTATTATGGCCCCCACCGTCGGTGAAAAACTGTTTTTT	CASSIMAPTVGEKLFF
TRBV19	TRBJ2-3	-	-	TGTGCCAGTAGCACCGGACAGAGCACAGATACGCAGTATTTT	CASSTGQSTDTQYF
TRBV6-6	TRBJ1-1	-	once	TGTGCCAGCAGTTACTCGATGAGGGCAACTGAAGCTTTCTTT	CASSYSMRATEAFF
TRBV7-3	TRBJ1-2	TRBD1	-	TGTGCCAGCAGCCCCTCTGGACAGGGGGGGTATGGCTACACCTTC	CASSPSGQGGYGYTF
TRBV7-2	TRBJ1-1	-	-	TGTGCCAGCAGCACCCACAGGAACACTGAAGCTTTCTTT	CASSTHRNTEAFF
TRBV25-1	TRBJ2-1	TRBD2	-	TGTGCCAGCACCCGCCTAGCGGGACGGTACAATGAGCAGTTCTTC	CASTRLAGRYNEQFF
TRBV14	TRBJ2-2	-	-	TGTGCCAGCAGCTACACCGGGACCAACACCGGGGAGCTGTTTTTT	CASSYTGTNTGELFF
TRBV9	TRBJ2-3	TRBD2	few	TGTGCCAGCAGCGGGCGACTAGCGGGAGATAGAGATACGCAGTATTTT	CASSGRLAGDRDTQYF
TRBV19	TRBJ2-7	-	-	TGTGCCAGTAGTATCCCGGGTTCTTACGAGCAGTACTTC	CASSIPGSYEQYF
TRBV4-3	TRBJ2-7	TRBD1	-	TGCGCCAGCAGCTTACGACAGGGGTCATTCTACGAGCAGTACTTC	CASSLRQGSFYEQYF
TRBV15	TRBJ2-3	-	-	TGTGCCACCAGCAGAGATTACTCACCCACAGATACGCAGTATTTT	CATSRDYSPTDTQYF
TRBV30	TRBJ1-3	-	-	TGTGCCTGGAGTGTGACCTCTGGAAACACCATATATTTT	CAWSVTSGNTIYF
TRBV7-2	TRBJ1-3	-	-	TGTGCCAGCAGCTTGGGCAGGGCTAACACCATATATTTT	CASSLGRANTIYF